Each of the 30 T cell receptor beta chains below was sequenced from the same sample in a study of blood T cells in healthy people across ages. For the second PCR, which ran for about 6 to 12 cycles, a sample-barcoded 5' primer and a J-beta primer mix were used. MiXCR, applied by TCRdb to the 5' RACE reads, yields one record per CDR3 protein. The table records 1.8 million or so distinct CDR3 sequences, roughly 43% of them present only once. The sequenced material came from blood. These receptors were collected from a human donor in good health.

V usage is TRBV20-1 and J usage is TRBJ2-5; TRBD2 matches 9 bases. Germline CDR1 and CDR2: DFQATT and SNEGSKA (reference sequence). The trim removed 6 bases at V and 11 bases at J, leaving 19 bases unmatched. The CDR3 covers 15 residues. The CDR3: CSAGGGATSYNEQYF. CDR3 coding DNA: TGCAGTGCAGGCGGGGGGGCTACCTCCTACAATGAGCAGTACTTC.

This clonotype appeared a few times. The V and J genes are TRBV7-9 and TRBJ1-2; D perhaps matches TRBD1 (5 bases). The CDR3 has 14 amino acids. Germline assignment: CDR1 SEHNR and CDR2 FQNEAQ (reference sequence). Trimming removed 5 bases from V and 4 bases from J, with 14 bases in between. CDR3 region: CASSGVGPSYGYTF. The CDR3 coding sequence is TGTGCCAGCAGCGGGGTGGGACCGAGCTATGGCTACACCTTC.

The V call is TRBV7-2, the J call TRBJ2-7; D is unclear. Germline CDR1 reads SGHTA; CDR2 reads FQGNSA. V lost 5 bases and J 3 bases, leaving 17 bases between the germline ends. The CDR3 is 15 residues long. DNA for the CDR3: TGTGCCAGCAGCCTGAAGAAGTCGGGTTTCTACGAGCAGTACTTC. This sequence encodes CASSLKKSGFYEQYF. The full variable domain, rest sourced from reference TRBV7-2 and TRBJ2-7, is GAGVSQSPSNKVTEKGKDVELRCDPISGHTALYWYRQSLGQGLEFLIYFQGNSAPDKSGLPSDRFSAERTGGSVSTLTIQRTQQEDSAVYLCASSLKKSGFYEQYFGPGTRLTVT.

This clonotype came up a few times. This chain connects TRBV15 to TRBJ1-4; TRBD1 matches 10 bases. This CDR3 spans 15 amino acids. The V gene's germline CDR1 is LNHNV and CDR2 YYDKDF (reference sequence). Trimming cost V 2 bases and J 7 bases; bases outside gene matches: 4. CDR3 sequence (DNA): TGTGCCACCAGCAGACGGGGACAGGGGAGTGAAAAACTGTTTTTT. Amino acid sequence: CATSRRGQGSEKLFF.

The chain uses TRBV20-1 and TRBJ1-2, with D perhaps TRBD1 (5 bases). This CDR3 contains 14 residues. CDR1 is DFQATT, CDR2 SNEGSKA, per germline (reference sequence). V lost 5 bases and J 4 bases, leaving 17 bases between the germline ends. The CDR3 loop reads CSAGYPGPSYGYTF. The CDR3 DNA is TGCAGTGCTGGATACCCGGGACCGAGCTATGGCTACACCTTC.

This rearrangement joins TRBV4-1 to TRBJ1-1; the D is unclear. Trimming pared 6 bases from V and 3 bases from J, leaving 11 bases between. Looked up from germline, CDR1 is MGHRA and CDR2 is YSYEKL. The CDR3 contains 13 residues. The CDR3 loop reads CASRGVGYTEAFF. CDR3 nucleotide sequence: TGCGCCAGCAGAGGAGTCGGGTACACTGAAGCTTTCTTT.

This chain connects TRBV28 to TRBJ1-4; D call uncertain. The germline V gene encodes CDR1 MDHEN and CDR2 SYDVKM. This CDR3 spans 12 amino acids. V lost 11 bases and J 0 bases, leaving 7 bases between the germline ends. The CDR3 spells CACGATNEKLFF. CDR3 DNA: TGTGCCTGCGGTGCAACTAATGAAAAACTGTTTTTT.

This rearrangement joins TRBV20-1 to TRBJ2-3; 11 bases match TRBD2. V was clipped by 0 bases and J by 3 bases; unmatched bases: 5. Germline-derived CDR1 and CDR2 are DFQATT and SNEGSKA (reference sequence). CDR3 length equals 16 residues. Here the CDR3 DNA reads TGCAGTGCTAGAGACCCCGGGACTAGCGGAACAGATACGCAGTATTTT. Translation gives CSARDPGTSGTDTQYF.

The chain recombines TRBV24-1 with TRBJ2-5; D is possibly TRBD2 (6 bases). This CDR3 is 13 amino acids long. Germline CDR1 and CDR2: KGHDR and SFDVKD. V shed 4 bases and J shed 2 bases, with 7 bases lying between them. For the CDR3, the DNA is TGTGCCACCAGTGAGGGGGGACAAGAGACCCAGTACTTC. Translated: CATSEGGQETQYF.

This chain uses TRBV28 with TRBJ1-5; D is undetermined. The CDR3 totals 14 residues. Per the germline V gene, CDR1 is MDHEN and CDR2 is SYDVKM. The germline V and J ends were trimmed by 1 base and 7 bases, with 11 bases remaining between them. The CDR3 spells CASSLFEVGQPQHF. CDR3 coding DNA: TGTGCCAGCAGTTTATTCGAAGTCGGACAGCCCCAGCATTTT. The full variable domain, rest sourced from reference TRBV28 and TRBJ1-5, is DVKVTQSSRYLVKRTGEKVFLECVQDMDHENMFWYRQDPGLGLRLIYFSYDVKMKEKGDIPEGYSVSREKKERFSLILESASTNQTSMYLCASSLFEVGQPQHFGDGTRLSIL.

This rearrangement joins TRBV7-3 to TRBJ2-1; the match to TRBD1 covers 7 bases. The CDR3 totals 14 residues. Trimming removed 4 bases from V and 6 bases from J; junction bases left unmatched: 6. The germline V gene has CDR1 SGHTA and CDR2 FQGTGA. As DNA, the CDR3 is TGTGCCAGCAGCTCAGGGGGTGATAGCAATGAGCAGTTCTTC. It codes for CASSSGGDSNEQFF.

The V call is TRBV20-1, the J call TRBJ1-2; possibly TRBD1 for D (6 bases). V was clipped by 3 bases and J by 1 base, with 12 bases between them. This CDR3 contains 14 residues. The germline CDR1 and CDR2 sequences are DFQATT and SNEGSKA (reference sequence). CDR3 coding DNA: TGCAGTGCTAGCCGGACAGACTATAACTATGGCTACACCTTC. Its translation is CSASRTDYNYGYTF.

This clonotype was counted a few times. J is TRBJ2-7 and V is TRBV4-1, with TRBD1 matching 10 bases. V lost 1 base, J lost 2 bases, and 5 bases stayed unmatched. This CDR3 is built from 16 residues. Germline V gene sequence: CDR1 MGHRA, CDR2 YSYEKL. CDR3 in amino acids: CASSQAMDRGAYEQYF. The CDR3 DNA reads TGCGCCAGCAGCCAAGCCATGGACAGGGGGGCCTACGAGCAGTACTTC.

This clonotype appeared a few times. V is TRBV10-3 and J is TRBJ1-1; no definite D call. This CDR3 region has 14 residues. The germline V gene has CDR1 ENHRY and CDR2 SYGVKD. V was shortened by 4 bases and J by 5 bases, with 14 bases between the two germline ends. CDR3 in DNA: TGTGCCATCAGTGGGGTAGCGGCGGGGACTGAAGCTTTCTTT. Translation gives CAISGVAAGTEAFF.

In its sample, this clonotype was seen a few times. The V and J genes are TRBV4-2 and TRBJ1-3; 7 bases are shared with TRBD1. The CDR3 spans 15 residues. Germline V gene data show CDR1 as LGHNA and CDR2 as YNFKEQ. V dropped 3 bases and J dropped 6; count of bases not matched to a gene: 8. The CDR3 coding sequence is TGTGCCAGCAGCCACCTGGGACAGAGGGAAAACACCATATATTTT. It specifies CASSHLGQRENTIYF.

This clonotype is a singleton in its sample. The rearrangement joins TRBV5-1 to TRBJ2-7; D assignment may be TRBD1 or TRBD2 (5 bases each). The CDR3 covers 15 residues. CDR1 is SGHRS and CDR2 is YFSETQ in the germline V gene. Trimming removed 7 bases from V and 0 bases from J, with 17 bases in between. In DNA form, the CDR3 reads TGCGCCAGCGGGCTAGGGACGGTGAGCTCCTACGAGCAGTACTTC. Translation gives CASGLGTVSSYEQYF.

On this clonotype: One end of the junction is discordant with germline, which a read error may explain. J is TRBJ2-3 and V is TRBV7-9; tentative D call: TRBD2 (7 bases). CDR1 and CDR2 from the germline V gene are SEHNR and FQNEAQ (reference sequence). The CDR3 has 14 amino acids. This chain's CDR3 is CAIYAGARADTRYF. The DNA of the CDR3 is TGTGCCATATATGCGGGGGCTCGCGCAGATACGCGGTATTTT.

This clonotype was picked up a small number of times. The genes are TRBV6-1 and TRBJ1-5, with D possibly TRBD1 on 5 matching bases. Germline CDR1 reads MNHNS; CDR2 reads SASEGT. The length of the CDR3 is 18 residues. Trimming stripped 6 bases from V and 0 bases from J, with 21 bases between. This chain's CDR3 is CASSLTATATYSNQPQHF. CDR3 bases: TGTGCCAGCAGCCTCACTGCGACAGCAACCTATAGCAATCAGCCCCAGCATTTT.

The V gene is TRBV20-1, the J gene TRBJ2-5; D not resolved. The CDR3 loop spans 13 amino acids. V was cut by 3 bases and J by 5 bases, with 13 bases left in between. The germline CDR1 and CDR2 sequences are DFQATT and SNEGSKA (reference sequence). The CDR3 bases are TGCAGTGCTAGGTTCGACCGCAGGGAGACCCAGTACTTC. It yields the protein CSARFDRRETQYF.

The chain links TRBV6-5 to TRBJ2-5; D remains ambiguous. V lost 0 bases and J lost 4, with 9 bases in between. The CDR3 is 14 amino acids. Per germline, CDR1 MNHEY and CDR2 SVGAGI. The CDR3 here is CASSYSTNRETQYF. CDR3 DNA sequence: TGTGCCAGCAGTTACTCGACCAATCGAGAGACCCAGTACTTC.

In its sample, this clonotype was seen a few times. The chain employs TRBV5-1 and TRBJ1-2, with 7 bases identical to TRBD1. This CDR3 spans 13 amino acids. Per the germline V gene, CDR1 is SGHRS and CDR2 is YFSETQ. Trimming removed 7 bases from V and 5 bases from J; junction bases left unmatched: 8. This chain's CDR3 is CASQQGSEYGYTF. CDR3 nucleotides: TGCGCCAGCCAACAGGGGTCGGAGTATGGCTACACCTTC.

This clonotype turned up a few times. This chain joins TRBV28 and TRBJ2-3; weak D call: TRBD1 (6 bases). The CDR3 spans 16 residues. The V end was cut by 2 bases, the J end by 6 bases, with 18 bases between. The germline gives CDR1 MDHEN, CDR2 SYDVKM. CDR3 sequence (DNA): TGTGCCAGCAGTTTAATCCCGGGACAAGGGAGCGATACGCAGTATTTT. Translation: CASSLIPGQGSDTQYF.

The chain employs TRBV27 and TRBJ2-7; no definite D call. The J call may be incorrect, as the DNA end agrees better with TRBJ2-5. Looked up from germline, CDR1 is MNHEY and CDR2 is SMNVEV (reference sequence). The CDR3 is 14 residues long. The CDR3 here is CASSLIGGSETQYF. CDR3 nucleotides: TGTGCCAGCAGTTTAATTGGCGGTTCCGAGACCCAGTACTTC.

This clonotype turned up a few times. The J gene is TRBJ2-1, the V gene TRBV29-1; 7 nucleotides align to TRBD1. V shed 6 bases and J 7 bases; nucleotides not matched to a gene: 15. Germline-derived CDR1 and CDR2 are SQVTM and ANQGSEA. The CDR3 covers 15 residues. CDR3: CSVGTGTVITNEQFF. In nucleotides, the CDR3 is TGCAGCGTCGGGACCGGGACAGTCATAACTAATGAGCAGTTCTTC.

This clonotype came up a few times. The DNA of the CDR3 is TGTGCCAGCAGACAAATAGCGGGGGACACAGATACGCAGTATTTT. This sequence encodes CASRQIAGDTDTQYF. The chain recombines TRBV7-8 with TRBJ2-3; 9 bases fit TRBD2. The V gene end was trimmed by 6 bases and the J gene end by 2 bases; junction bases not matched to a gene: 6. Germline V CDR1 and CDR2: SGHVS, FQNEAQ. CDR3 length equals 15 residues.

The rearrangement uses TRBV15 and TRBJ2-1, with 8 bases aligning to TRBD2. Per germline, CDR1 LNHNV and CDR2 YYDKDF (reference sequence). V lost 9 bases and J lost 6; bases outside the gene matches: 10. This CDR3 contains 14 residues. CDR3 protein: CATSGGLLGNEQFF. The CDR3 DNA reads TGTGCCACAAGCGGGGGACTTTTGGGCAATGAGCAGTTCTTC.

The chain joins TRBV25-1 to TRBJ1-4; possibly TRBD1 for D (6 bases). This CDR3 region has 15 residues. V lost 0 bases and J lost 7, with 12 bases in between. Looked up from germline, CDR1 is MGHDK and CDR2 is SYGVNS. CDR3 sequence: CASSEYGGGGEKLFF. The CDR3 coding sequence is TGTGCCAGCAGTGAATATGGGGGCGGAGGTGAAAAACTGTTTTTT.

The V and J genes are TRBV5-1 and TRBJ2-7; unclear D gene. Germline assignment: CDR1 SGHRS and CDR2 YFSETQ. The length of the CDR3 is 15 residues. Trimming cost V 4 bases and J 0 bases, with 14 bases left between them. CDR3 nucleotide sequence: TGCGCCAGCAGCCTTAGCCCCTCTCTCTCCTACGAGCAGTACTTC. It is translated as CASSLSPSLSYEQYF.

Remarks on this clonotype: Its ends do not fully match the called genes, so a read error is possible. V is TRBV6-2 or TRBV6-3 and J is TRBJ1-2; tentative D call: TRBD1 (5 bases). The CDR3 has 13 amino acids. CDR1 and CDR2 (germline): MNHEY, SVGEGT. The CDR3 reads CASTWGRAYDYTF. Here the CDR3 DNA reads TGTGCCAGCACCTGGGGACGGGCCTATGACTACACCTTC.

This sequence joins TRBV7-9 and TRBJ2-6, with TRBD1 matching 8 bases. Per the germline V gene, CDR1 is SEHNR and CDR2 is FQNEAQ (reference sequence). The ends lost 5 bases at V and 0 bases at J; junction bases unmatched: 12. The CDR3 consists of 19 residues. CDR3 sequence reads: CASSTDRDRHFSGANVLTF. CDR3 DNA sequence: TGTGCCAGCAGCACCGACCGGGACAGGCATTTCTCTGGGGCCAACGTCCTGACTTTC.